Listed below are T cell receptor beta chains from one sample, sequenced in a study of blood T cells in healthy people across ages. TCRdb itself ran the 5' RACE reads through MiXCR, one entry per CDR3 protein. Found here are about 1.8 million distinct CDR3 sequences, about 49% of them singletons; the top ten hold around 2.1%. Sequenced material: blood. The receptors derive from a woman aged 40 to 55 in good health. CDR3s include the opening cysteine and the closing phenylalanine or tryptophan. D genes are given only for firm matches. Expanded clones get a size class; other rows say once, few or many, or leave the size out.

d_gene | abundance | j_gene | v_gene | CDR3aa | CDR3nt
. | once | TRBJ2-5 | TRBV20-1 | CSAGTADPQETQYF | TGCAGTGCCGGGACTGCGGACCCTCAAGAGACCCAGTACTTC
. | . | TRBJ2-1 | TRBV7-8 | CASSLEAGTGEQFF | TGTGCCAGCAGCTTAGAGGCAGGGACCGGTGAGCAGTTCTTC
. | . | TRBJ2-7 | TRBV6-5 | CANSYDGEWRVYEQYF | TGTGCCAACAGTTACGACGGGGAATGGCGGGTCTACGAGCAGTACTTC
. | few | TRBJ2-4 | TRBV4-3 | CASSQDLVGHETTKNIQYF | TGCGCCAGCAGCCAAGATCTTGTGGGCCATGAGACGACCAAAAACATTCAGTACTTC
. | many | TRBJ2-4 | TRBV12-3/TRBV12-4 | CASSLNIQYF | TGTGCCAGCAGTTTGAACATTCAGTACTTC
. | . | TRBJ2-1 | TRBV20-1 | CSATGRFGESSYNEQFF | TGCAGTGCTACCGGCAGATTTGGTGAAAGCTCCTACAATGAGCAGTTCTTC
. | few | TRBJ1-2 | TRBV6-6 | CASTTIPSGYTF | TGTGCCAGCACAACCATACCCTCTGGCTACACCTTC
. | . | TRBJ1-2 | TRBV7-9 | CANSLERTVSYGYTF | TGTGCCAACAGCTTAGAGAGGACGGTCAGCTATGGCTACACCTTC
TRBD1 | . | TRBJ2-3 | TRBV7-8 | CASSRWTGSGTDTQYF | TGTGCCAGCAGCAGGTGGACAGGGTCGGGCACAGATACGCAGTATTTT
. | . | TRBJ1-6 | TRBV25-1 | CASGEPPADSPLHF | TGTGCCAGCGGTGAACCCCCGGCTGACTCACCCCTCCACTTT
TRBD2 | few | TRBJ2-5 | TRBV7-9 | CASSEGVRTGGFGGQETQYF | TGTGCCAGCAGCGAAGGGGTCAGAACGGGGGGGTTCGGTGGACAAGAGACCCAGTACTTC
. | few | TRBJ1-2 | TRBV7-2 | CASSKWTIGYTF | TGTGCCAGCAGCAAGTGGACAATTGGCTACACCTTC
TRBD1 | . | TRBJ2-7 | TRBV9 | CASSVVTGGGDEQYF | TGTGCCAGCAGCGTAGTGACAGGGGGCGGCGATGAGCAGTACTTC
. | few | TRBJ2-7 | TRBV5-1 | CASSIASGSYEQYF | TGCGCCAGCAGCATCGCTTCAGGCTCCTACGAGCAGTACTTC
TRBD1 | . | TRBJ2-5 | TRBV20-1 | CSARDRMGQGGFETQYF | TGCAGTGCTAGAGATCGAATGGGACAGGGGGGATTCGAGACCCAGTACTTC
. | . | TRBJ2-3 | TRBV14 | CASSQIPTDTQYF | TGTGCCAGCAGCCAAATACCCACAGATACGCAGTATTTT
. | . | TRBJ1-2 | TRBV15 | CATSRGGDGYTF | TGTGCCACCAGCAGAGGAGGGGACGGCTACACCTTC
. | . | TRBJ1-6 | TRBV7-9 | CASSLTGTYNSPLHF | TGTGCCAGCAGCTTAACAGGGACCTATAATTCACCCCTCCACTTT
TRBD2 | few | TRBJ2-1 | TRBV7-6 | CASSLVASGGYSYNEQFF | TGTGCCAGCAGCTTAGTGGCAAGCGGGGGCTACTCCTACAATGAGCAGTTCTTC
. | . | TRBJ2-7 | TRBV7-2 | CASSSDAYLAYEQYF | TGTGCCAGCAGCTCGGACGCCTATTTAGCCTACGAGCAGTACTTC
. | . | TRBJ2-5 | TRBV5-1 | CASSLTTGPLKETQYF | TGCGCCAGCAGCTTGACAACAGGGCCCTTGAAGGAGACCCAGTACTTC
. | . | TRBJ1-1 | TRBV24-1 | CATSAGWHTEAFF | TGTGCCACCAGTGCAGGTTGGCACACTGAAGCTTTCTTT
TRBD1 | . | TRBJ2-5 | TRBV3-1 | CASSQEDRGKYF | TGTGCCAGCAGCCAAGAAGACAGGGGAAAGTACTTC
. | . | TRBJ1-1 | TRBV6-6 | CASRPSKNTEAFF | TGTGCCAGCAGACCAAGCAAGAACACTGAAGCTTTCTTT
TRBD2 | . | TRBJ2-5 | TRBV6-5 | CASSERGSETQYF | TGTGCCAGCAGTGAGCGGGGGTCAGAGACCCAGTACTTC
. | . | TRBJ2-5 | TRBV20-1 | CSARQGRSLELYF | TGCAGTGCTAGACAGGGGCGGAGCCTCGAGCTGTACTTC
TRBD1 | . | TRBJ2-1 | TRBV10-3 | CAISRGQGKTEQFF | TGTGCCATCAGTAGGGGACAGGGAAAGACTGAGCAGTTCTTC
. | few | TRBJ2-5 | TRBV29-1 | CSVGIGLETQYF | TGCAGCGTTGGGATCGGTCTGGAGACCCAGTACTTC
. | . | TRBJ2-7 | TRBV7-2 | CASSFPTGTPSYEQYF | TGTGCCAGCAGCTTCCCCACAGGGACCCCTTCCTACGAGCAGTACTTC
TRBD1 | . | TRBJ2-3 | TRBV20-1 | CSAQLQGILRTSTDTQYF | TGCAGTGCGCAACTACAGGGGATACTCCGTACTAGCACAGATACGCAGTATTTT
. | . | TRBJ1-6 | TRBV7-2 | CASSLLGSYNSPLHF | TGTGCCAGCAGCTTACTTGGCTCCTATAATTCACCCCTCCACTTT
TRBD1 | . | TRBJ2-5 | TRBV9 | CASSVGAQGKRDEQYF | TGTGCCAGCAGCGTAGGGGCACAGGGGAAGCGAGATGAGCAGTACTTC
. | . | TRBJ2-3 | TRBV5-6 | CASSLAGQPTSTDTQYF | TGTGCCAGCAGCTTGGCGGGACAACCAACTAGCACAGATACGCAGTATTTT
TRBD1 | few | TRBJ1-6 | TRBV27 | CASSLQDRVRSPLHF | TGTGCCAGCAGTCTCCAGGACAGGGTCCGTTCACCCCTCCACTTT
. | . | TRBJ1-2 | TRBV4-2 | CASSHGTVNLEGYTF | TGTGCCAGCAGCCACGGGACGGTTAATCTCGAGGGCTACACCTTC
. | few | TRBJ1-2 | TRBV6-5 | CASSSPSGPFAGYTF | TGTGCCAGCAGTTCCCCAAGCGGACCTTTCGCGGGCTACACCTTC
TRBD1 | . | TRBJ1-2 | TRBV5-1 | CASSLVLGQTYGYTF | TGCGCCAGCAGCTTGGTTCTGGGACAGACCTATGGCTACACCTTC
TRBD1 | . | TRBJ2-5 | TRBV3-1 | CASSPRQGREETQYF | TGTGCCAGCAGCCCCCGACAGGGTAGGGAAGAGACCCAGTACTTC